This T cell receptor beta chain was recorded in a study of chemoradiotherapy in HPV16-positive cancers. Study summary: Two HPV16-positive patients' cells yielded candidate HPV-specific clones and common motifs.

This table comes from immunoSEQ multiplex PCR, and its TCRdb copy is limited to in-frame clones, with some not included. Among roughly 7,000 clones listed, roughly nine tenths were seen once. Regarding the study as a whole: Functional assays defining HPV-specific T cells used only a couple of HPV16-positive patients.

Trimming took off 4 bases at V and 0 bases at J, with 13 bases between the two ends. CDR1 is SGHKS and CDR2 is YYEKEE in the germline V gene (reference sequence). The CDR3 sequence is 15 residues long. This clone was observed a handful of times. Its antigen remains unknown. The chain links TRBV5-5 to TRBJ1-2, with D possibly TRBD1 on 6 matching bases. The sample was collected from a patient who underwent chemoradiotherapy. This TCR derives from a human donor with HPV-associated anogenital cancer. Here the CDR3 reads CASSKQQGANYGYTF. DNA for the CDR3: TGTGCCAGCAGCAAACAACAGGGAGCTAACTATGGCTACACCTTC. Filled out from reference TRBV5-5 and TRBJ1-2, the complete variable domain reads DAGVTQSPTHLIKTRGQQVTLRCSPISGHKSVSWYQQVLGQGPQFIFQYYEKEERGRGNFPDRFSARQFPNYSSELNVNALLLGDSALYLCASSKQQGANYGYTFGSGTRLTVV.